This T cell receptor beta chain was recovered during a study of blood T cell repertoires in COVID-19. At the level of the study: The analysed material was cDNA or gDNA that came from T cells, B-cell-depleted T cells, or PBMCs.

The V gene's germline CDR1 is MDHEN and CDR2 SYDVKM. This CDR3 is 18 amino acids long. V lost 2 bases and J lost 4; bases outside the gene matches: 11. Profiled with immunoSEQ multiplex PCR; TCRdb holds only in-frame clones, not every one. The sample consists of 250,000 to 300,000 clones, about 88% of them appearing once. The chain recombines TRBV28 with TRBJ2-1; TRBD2 aligns across 10 bases. The receptor comes from a woman aged 55-70 years in a cohort exposed to, infected with or recovered from COVID-19 (not recorded which). The sequencing input was PBMCs or T cells enriched from blood (not recorded which). This CDR3 reads CASSLATVSGRRYNEQFF. The CDR3 nucleotides read TGTGCCAGCAGTTTAGCCACCGTTAGCGGGAGGCGTTACAATGAGCAGTTCTTC.